Listed below are T cell receptor beta chains from one sample, sequenced in a study of blood T cell repertoires in COVID-19. Here immunoSEQ multiplex PCR was the method, and the copy in TCRdb shows in-frame clones only, minus some. The sample shows under 250,000 clones, over 70% of them seen only once. The specimen was peripheral blood. All receptors derive from a woman between 45 and 65 years old with acute or convalescent COVID-19. Each CDR3 is given with its conserved first and last residue.

J gene: TRBJ2-3
V gene: TRBV15
CDR3 protein: CATLAGTGAFTDTQYF

J gene: TRBJ2-7
V gene: TRBV20-1
CDR3 protein: CSASRAGGPSYEQYF

J gene: TRBJ1-6
V gene: TRBV4-1
CDR3 protein: CASSQEVPDSSYNSPLHF

J gene: TRBJ2-3
V gene: TRBV5-1
CDR3 protein: CASSLAGEGTDTQYF

J gene: TRBJ1-5
V gene: TRBV30
CDR3 protein: CAWGTDRDGQPQHF

J gene: TRBJ1-5
V gene: TRBV28
CDR3 protein: CASSAGGANQPQHF

J gene: TRBJ1-1
V gene: TRBV20-1
CDR3 protein: CSAQDRSEAFF

J gene: TRBJ2-5
V gene: TRBV6-4
CDR3 protein: CAPEGEGTETQYF

J gene: TRBJ1-4
V gene: TRBV11-2
CDR3 protein: CASSLDPRTNEKLFF

J gene: TRBJ1-1
V gene: TRBV20-1
CDR3 protein: CSASSPPEAFF

J gene: TRBJ1-4
V gene: TRBV28
CDR3 protein: CASSPPGGASEKLFF

J gene: TRBJ1-5
V gene: TRBV3-1/TRBV3-2
CDR3 protein: CASSLTGGQPQHF

J gene: TRBJ1-5
V gene: TRBV27
CDR3 protein: CASRPTGYNQPQHF

J gene: TRBJ2-7
V gene: TRBV28
CDR3 protein: CASSLGRFDYEQYF